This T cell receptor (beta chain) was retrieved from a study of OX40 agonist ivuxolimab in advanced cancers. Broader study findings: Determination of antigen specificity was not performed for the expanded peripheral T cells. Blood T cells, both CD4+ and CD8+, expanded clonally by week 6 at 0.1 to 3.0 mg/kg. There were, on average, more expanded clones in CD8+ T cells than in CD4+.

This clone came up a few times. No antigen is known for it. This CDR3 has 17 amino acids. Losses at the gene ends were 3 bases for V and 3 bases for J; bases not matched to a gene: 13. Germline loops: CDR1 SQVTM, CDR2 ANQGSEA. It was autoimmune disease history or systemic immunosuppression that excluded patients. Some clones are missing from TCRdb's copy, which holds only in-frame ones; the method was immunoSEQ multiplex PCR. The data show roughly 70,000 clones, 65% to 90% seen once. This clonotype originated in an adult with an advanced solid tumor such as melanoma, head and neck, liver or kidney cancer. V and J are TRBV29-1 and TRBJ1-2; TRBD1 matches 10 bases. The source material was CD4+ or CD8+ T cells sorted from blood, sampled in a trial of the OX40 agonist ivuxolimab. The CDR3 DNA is TGCAGCGTTGAGAAAGGGACAGGGGAATTCAGCGACTATGGCTACACCTTC. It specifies CSVEKGTGEFSDYGYTF.